The 20 T cell receptor beta chains presented below share a single source sample, sequenced in a study of naive and memory T cell subsets (dated by TCRdb to the late 2010s). Receptor amplification or capture employed UMI-ligation and nested PCR. Sequenced on an Illumina MiSeq. The beta constant-region primer was an equimolar mix of two oligonucleotides covering both TRBC1 and TRBC2. Four rounds of PCR, combining the SP2 primer with nested alpha and beta constant-region primers, were used to amplify the ligated cDNA. In TCRdb, the public reads were trimmed at Q25 with fastp and aligned with MiXCR, with productive beta chains retained. Entries that share a CDR3 protein sequence are merged under the most common genes and DNA. The sample table shows about 160,000 distinct CDR3 sequences, and 22% are seen once. The top ten hold roughly 0.1% of the sample. Paper-wide results and their limitations: A few larger clonotypes were present in naive repertoires, especially CD8 naive repertoires, and these clonotypes were possibly memory cells re-expressing CD45RA.

No antigens are known for them. The sequenced sample consisted of naive CD4+ T cells from blood. The intended sense of this specimen's cell subset or site label: naive T cells, CD45RA high CD27+. The receptors derive from a human donor in good health.

The chain joins TRBV7-9 to TRBJ1-2; D call uncertain. The CDR3 consists of 12 residues. V dropped 2 bases and J dropped 10 bases, with 11 bases sitting between them. Germline V gene sequence: CDR1 SEHNR, CDR2 FQNEAQ (reference sequence). Here the CDR3 DNA reads TGTGCCAGCAGCTTATTGGGAGTACACTACACCTTC. Encoded protein: CASSLLGVHYTF.

This clonotype was counted between two and nine times. This chain links TRBV12-3 or TRBV12-4 with TRBJ2-3; 10 nucleotides agree with TRBD1. The CDR3 runs 14 residues. Trimming took 10 bases from V and 2 from J; bases not matched to a gene: 6. In DNA form, the CDR3 reads TGTGCCACGGGGACAGGGGCTTACACAGATACGCAGTATTTT. Its protein product is CATGTGAYTDTQYF.

This clonotype has more than one count but fewer than ten. This chain joins TRBV6-6 and TRBJ2-3, with 16 bases lining up with TRBD2. The CDR3 has 21 amino acids. V lost 2 bases, J lost 3 bases, and 14 bases stayed unmatched. Germline CDR1 and CDR2: MNHNY and SVGAGI (reference sequence). The CDR3 DNA sequence: TGTGCCAGCAGTTACCCGATTGCCGGGACTAGCGGGAGGGCGGGTACAGATACGCAGTATTTT. As protein: CASSYPIAGTSGRAGTDTQYF.

The V call is TRBV25-1, the J call TRBJ2-6; D gene uncertain. Germline CDR1 is MGHDK and CDR2 is SYGVNS. The CDR3 is 15 residues long. The V gene lost 4 bases and the J gene lost 0 bases, with 7 bases spanning the gap. CDR3 DNA sequence: TGTGCCAGCAGTGTCTCGCCCTCTGGGGCCAACGTCCTGACTTTC. Translation gives CASSVSPSGANVLTF.

Remarks on this clonotype: It may be a read error: a sequence one base away is much more abundant. The chain has TRBV9 and TRBJ2-7; weak D call: TRBD1 (6 bases). CDR3 size: 15 residues. Germline V gives CDR1 SGDLS, CDR2 YYNGEE. Here the CDR3 reads CASSPRGTGFSEKYF. Here the CDR3 DNA reads TGTGCCAGCAGCCCGAGGGGGACGGGGTTCAGCGAGAAGTACTTC.

This clonotype showed up just a few times. The V call is TRBV28, the J call TRBJ1-2; 10 bases map to TRBD1. The CDR3 runs to 15 residues. CDR1 MDHEN and CDR2 SYDVKM come from the germline V gene. V shed 2 bases and J 4 bases; nucleotides not matched to a gene: 4. CDR3 sequence (DNA): TGTGCCAGCAGTTTAATGACAGGGGGCATCTATGGCTACACCTTC. The encoded protein is CASSLMTGGIYGYTF.

This rearrangement joins TRBV7-2 to TRBJ2-5; D uncertain. This CDR3 is built from 15 residues. V was shortened by 6 bases and J by 2 bases, with 16 bases between the two germline ends. Germline V lookup: CDR1 SGHTA, CDR2 FQGNSA. CDR3 sequence: CASSYGLAIQETQYF. The CDR3 DNA is TGTGCCAGCAGTTACGGTTTGGCGATACAAGAGACCCAGTACTTC.

In this sample, this clonotype turned up a few times. The chain joins TRBV6-2 or TRBV6-3 to TRBJ2-2; D is unresolved. Germline V gives CDR1 MNHEY, CDR2 SVGEGT. The CDR3 has 12 residues. V shed 8 bases and J shed 3 bases, with 7 bases lying between them. The CDR3 loop reads CASRIDTGELFF. Here the CDR3 DNA reads TGTGCCAGCCGTATCGACACCGGGGAGCTGTTTTTT.

The sample holds a few counts of this clonotype. This chain links TRBV27 with TRBJ2-1; a weak D match, TRBD1 (6 bases). Germline CDR1 and CDR2: MNHEY and SMNVEV (reference sequence). CDR3 size: 17 residues. Trimming left V 4 bases short and J 3 bases short, with 19 bases between. CDR3 coding DNA: TGTGCCAGCAGTTCACGGAGAACAGGGTTTGACTACAATGAGCAGTTCTTC. This translates into CASSSRRTGFDYNEQFF.

The V and J genes are TRBV18 and TRBJ1-5; no definite D call. Trimming left V 3 bases short and J 6 bases short, with 12 bases between. Germline V gene sequence: CDR1 KGHSH, CDR2 LQKENI. This CDR3 has 14 residues. CDR3 in amino acids: CASSPNTEGQPQHF. The CDR3 nucleotides read TGTGCCAGCTCACCGAATACCGAGGGTCAGCCCCAGCATTTT. Full variable domain (missing parts from reference TRBV18 and TRBJ1-5): NAGVMQNPRHLVRRRGQEARLRCSPMKGHSHVYWYRQLPEEGLKFMVYLQKENIIDESGMPKERFSAEFPKEGPSILRIQQVVRGDSAAYFCASSPNTEGQPQHFGDGTRLSIL.

This clonotype was picked up a small number of times. The chain couples TRBV29-1 to TRBJ2-7, with D unclear. From germline, CDR1 is SQVTM and CDR2 ANQGSEA. This CDR3 is built from 11 residues. V lost 3 bases to trimming and J lost 10 bases, with 13 bases between them. The CDR3: CSVDYGFRQYF. In DNA form, the CDR3 reads TGCAGCGTTGATTATGGGTTTAGACAGTACTTC.

This clonotype was detected a few times. The chain is built from TRBV20-1 and TRBJ1-5; D is undetermined. The V end was cut by 6 bases, the J end by 0 bases, with 15 bases between. This CDR3 spans 15 amino acids. Looked up from germline, CDR1 is DFQATT and CDR2 is SNEGSKA (reference sequence). CDR3 sequence reads: CSARYDGYSNQPQHF. The DNA of the CDR3 is TGCAGTGCCAGATATGACGGGTATAGCAATCAGCCCCAGCATTTT.

The chain carries TRBV6-6 and TRBJ1-1; TRBD1 is a possible D gene (6 bases). This CDR3 comprises 11 residues. Germline V gene sequence: CDR1 MNHNY, CDR2 SVGAGI (reference sequence). V gave up 6 bases and J gave up 7 bases, with 9 bases separating them. The CDR3 bases are TGTGCCAGCAGAACAGGGTATGAAGCTTTCTTT. It yields the protein CASRTGYEAFF.

CDR3 residues: CASSLDRWGAFF. The DNA of the CDR3 is TGTGCCAGCAGTTTAGACAGATGGGGAGCTTTCTTT. The gene calls are TRBV12-3 or TRBV12-4 and TRBJ1-1; unclear D gene. V lost 1 base, J lost 10 bases, and 10 bases lay in between. The CDR3 consists of 12 residues.

J is TRBJ1-2 and V is TRBV29-1; D gene unclear. The CDR3 covers 13 residues. V dropped 8 bases and J dropped 8 bases, with 21 bases sitting between them. Germline V gene sequence: CDR1 SQVTM, CDR2 ANQGSEA. CDR3 coding DNA: TGCAGCTTTGGAAATAGACAATTCGGCGGCTACACCTTC. Protein: CSFGNRQFGGYTF.

Here the CDR3 reads CASRIAPHSYNEQFF. The CDR3 nucleotides read TGTGCCAGCAGAATAGCGCCCCACTCCTACAATGAGCAGTTCTTC. The rearrangement uses TRBV6-5 and TRBJ2-1; D possibly corresponds to TRBD2 (5 bases). The CDR3 is made up of 15 amino acids. Deletions cut 6 bases from V and 0 bases from J, with 12 bases between. CDR1 and CDR2 from the germline V gene are MNHEY and SVGAGI.

This clonotype showed up many times. The chain links TRBV18 to TRBJ2-1; 7 bases fit TRBD1. This CDR3 spans 14 amino acids. The V segment lost 5 bases and the J segment 3 bases; nucleotides outside the gene matches: 4. The germline V gene encodes CDR1 KGHSH and CDR2 LQKENI. This CDR3 reads CASSVDRVYNEQFF. Written as DNA, the CDR3 is TGTGCCAGCTCAGTCGACAGGGTCTACAATGAGCAGTTCTTC.

This clonotype showed up just a few times. The chain links TRBV10-3 to TRBJ2-1; 12 bases map to TRBD2. Germline values: CDR1 ENHRY, CDR2 SYGVKD. CDR3 length equals 21 residues. Trimming removed 8 bases from V and 0 bases from J; junction bases left unmatched: 20. CDR3 sequence reads: CAIGFQVATSGRTSSYNEQFF. CDR3 nucleotides: TGTGCCATCGGATTCCAGGTTGCGACTAGCGGGAGAACCAGCTCCTACAATGAGCAGTTCTTC.

This chain uses TRBV28 with TRBJ2-7, with D tentatively TRBD1 (6 bases). This CDR3 comprises 13 residues. CDR1 and CDR2 from the germline V gene are MDHEN and SYDVKM. The V end was cut by 6 bases, the J end by 6 bases, with 15 bases between. The CDR3 DNA reads as TGTGCCAGCAGATCCCCGGGACAAGTCGAGCAGTACTTC. Its protein is CASRSPGQVEQYF.

In its sample, this clonotype was seen many times. V and J are TRBV18 and TRBJ2-3; 7 bases are shared with TRBD2. This CDR3 is 15 amino acids long. Germline V gene sequence: CDR1 KGHSH, CDR2 LQKENI. The junction had 5 bases not matched to a gene; V was cut back by 3 bases and J by 2 bases. This CDR3 reads CASSPGRLNTDTQYF. CDR3 coding DNA: TGTGCCAGCTCACCCGGGAGGCTAAACACAGATACGCAGTATTTT.